Following are 10 T cell receptor beta chains from one sample sequenced in a study of blood T cell repertoires in COVID-19 (dated by TCRdb to 2018 to 2021). The method behind the library was the immunoSEQ multiplex PCR assay. Here the immuneACCESS table is served through TCRdb, limited to in-frame sequences with V and J called. Missing clones are a known gap in these copies; in checked studies unresolved V genes cover under half, and the rest lacks a known reason. This sample holds about 100,000 clones; 80% to 95% were observed only once. The top ten hold 5% to 6% of the sample. Sequencing input: peripheral blood. These receptor sequences come from a man aged 50 to 59 with active COVID-19.

The chain uses TRBV11-2 and TRBJ2-3; a possible D gene is TRBD2 (5 bases). The V end lost 1 base, the J end lost 3 bases, and 11 bases lay between the germline ends. This CDR3 has 15 residues. CDR1 is SGHAT and CDR2 is FQNNGV in the germline V gene. The chain's CDR3 is CASSLVPEATDTQYF. The CDR3 DNA sequence: TGTGCCAGCAGCTTAGTACCGGAGGCAACAGATACGCAGTATTTT. Supplemented by reference TRBV11-2 and TRBJ2-3, the full variable domain reads EAGVAQSPRYKIIEKRQSVAFWCNPISGHATLYWYQQILGQGPKLLIQFQNNGVVDDSQLPKDRFSAERLKGVDSTLKIQPAKLEDSAVYLCASSLVPEATDTQYFGPGTRLTVL.

This clone was seen once. Here the CDR3 DNA reads TGTGCCAGCAGTCCCCGTGGCAATCAGCCCCAGCATTTT. Protein product: CASSPRGNQPQHF. This chain connects TRBV27 to TRBJ1-5; no clear D. CDR3 length: 13 residues. Germline lookup yields CDR1 MNHEY and CDR2 SMNVEV (reference sequence). V lost 5 bases, J lost 2 bases, and 7 bases lay in between.

The rearrangement uses TRBV6-1 and TRBJ2-7; D may be TRBD2 (6 bases). Germline V gene data show CDR1 as MNHNS and CDR2 as SASEGT. V lost 0 bases and J lost 0, with 12 bases in between. The CDR3 loop spans 16 amino acids. CDR3 coding DNA: TGTGCCAGCAGTGAAGCGGGACTCGCGAGCTCCTACGAGCAGTACTTC. It specifies CASSEAGLASSYEQYF.

This rearrangement joins TRBV5-1 to TRBJ2-3; weak D call: TRBD1 (6 bases). The V end lost 4 bases, the J end lost 5 bases, and 14 bases lay between the germline ends. This CDR3 spans 14 amino acids. The V gene's germline CDR1 is SGHRS and CDR2 YFSETQ. The CDR3 nucleotides read TGCGCCAGCAGCGTTCCAGGGGAACTAGATACGCAGTATTTT. This sequence encodes CASSVPGELDTQYF.

The chain joins TRBV19 to TRBJ2-4; maybe TRBD1 (5 bases). V lost 2 bases and J lost 0, with 14 bases in between. CDR3 length equals 17 residues. Germline lookup yields CDR1 LNHDA and CDR2 SQIVND (reference sequence). The CDR3, as DNA: TGTGCCAGTAGTATATCTCAGGGTTTAGTAGCCAAAAACATTCAGTACTTC. Its translation is CASSISQGLVAKNIQYF.

The V gene is TRBV7-9, the J gene TRBJ2-5, with 13 positions matching TRBD2. With 4 bases clipped from V and 2 bases from J, the junction kept 1 base outside the gene matches. The CDR3 totals 15 residues. The V gene's germline CDR1 is SEHNR and CDR2 FQNEAQ (reference sequence). The CDR3 loop is CASSWGLAGQETQYF. The CDR3 nucleotides read TGTGCCAGCAGCTGGGGACTAGCGGGGCAAGAGACCCAGTACTTC.

The chain joins TRBV5-4 to TRBJ2-1; 7 nucleotides agree with TRBD1. This CDR3 comprises 16 residues. The germline V gene has CDR1 SGHNT and CDR2 YYREEE (reference sequence). The junction had 8 bases not matched to a gene; V was cut back by 5 bases and J by 0 bases. The CDR3, as DNA: TGTGCCAGCAGTCCTCCGGGACAGAGCTCCTACAATGAGCAGTTCTTC. Translating gives CASSPPGQSSYNEQFF.

The rearrangement links TRBV6-5 to TRBJ1-2, with D maybe TRBD1 (5 bases). The CDR3 totals 14 residues. V was cut by 4 bases and J by 6 bases, with 15 bases left in between. Germline V CDR1 and CDR2: MNHEY, SVGAGI. The CDR3 here is CASSFPRTRDGYTF. In DNA form, the CDR3 reads TGTGCCAGCAGTTTTCCACGCACCAGGGATGGCTACACCTTC.

The chain combines TRBV5-1 with TRBJ2-5; 9 bases align to TRBD1. The CDR3 length is 15 residues. Looked up from germline, CDR1 is SGHRS and CDR2 is YFSETQ. V lost 0 bases and J lost 5; bases outside the gene matches: 5. The CDR3 DNA reads TGCGCCAGCAGCTTGGCCTGGACAGGGGATGAGACCCAGTACTTC. Translating gives CASSLAWTGDETQYF.

The chain carries TRBV5-1 and TRBJ1-4; D possibly corresponds to TRBD1 (6 bases). Trimming removed 4 bases from V and 6 bases from J, with 13 bases in between. CDR1 SGHRS and CDR2 YFSETQ come from the germline V gene. The CDR3 is made up of 14 amino acids. Here the CDR3 DNA reads TGCGCCAGCAGCAAGGACAGAAGGGATGAAAAACTGTTTTTT. It codes for CASSKDRRDEKLFF.